The sequence of this TCR beta chain was determined in a study of control samples from healthy donors and cancer patients. The CDR3 covers 14 residues. Trimming shortened V by 4 bases and J by 3 bases, and 11 bases separated the two germline ends. The germline V gene encodes CDR1 SGHDT and CDR2 YYEEEE. Libraries were prepared by immunoSEQ multiplex PCR; TCRdb keeps only in-frame clonotypes and omits some of them. This table holds around 100,000 clones, approximately 90% found once. The receptor comes from a man aged 55 to 69 with lung cancer. This chain connects TRBV5-6 to TRBJ1-5; the D gene is possibly TRBD1 (5 bases). Sequenced: PBMCs. This CDR3 reads CASSKWGINQPQHF. As DNA, the CDR3 is TGTGCCAGCAGCAAATGGGGCATCAATCAGCCCCAGCATTTT.